This passage covers 31 T cell receptor beta chains from one sample sequenced in a study of regulatory T cells in long-lasting Graves disease. In building TCR beta libraries, iRepertoire HTBI primers were used together with Arm-PCR of CDR3 regions. TCRdb reprocessed the multiplex PCR reads via MiXCR and lists one record per CDR3 protein. This sample yields 360,000 or so distinct CDR3 sequences, of which roughly 24% are seen a single time; 28% belongs to the top ten. Time point in this sample: persistent/refractory GD, antithyroid drugs over 5 years with positive TRAb. Isolated PBMC RNA provided the starting material for the TCR library. This specimen was peripheral blood mononuclear cells (PBMCs), taken when the disease was refractory, from a patient treated with antithyroid drugs. The receptors stem from a woman in her forties with Graves disease.

The chain combines TRBV6-5 with TRBJ2-1, with D tentatively TRBD1 (5 bases). CDR1 and CDR2 (germline): MNHEY, SVGAGI. V lost 2 bases and J lost 3, with 11 bases in between. The CDR3 sequence is 15 residues long. The CDR3 coding sequence is TGTGCCAGCAGTTACCAGAGACAGAGCTACAATGAGCAGTTCTTC. Amino acid sequence: CASSYQRQSYNEQFF.

The J gene is TRBJ2-4, the V gene TRBV10-2, with 8 bases that match TRBD2. V shed 2 bases and J 8 bases; nucleotides not matched to a gene: 11. Germline assignment: CDR1 WSHSY and CDR2 SAAADI. The CDR3 extends over 16 amino acids. The CDR3 region is CASSERGSGSKYIQYF. CDR3 in DNA: TGCGCCAGCAGTGAGAGAGGAAGCGGGAGTAAGTACATTCAGTACTTC.

On this clonotype itself: A much larger clone lies one base from this, so it may be a read error. This is likely a read error, given that the CDR3 carries no conserved phenylalanine or tryptophan at its end. This sequence joins TRBV12-3 or TRBV12-4 and TRBJ1-6, with D possibly being TRBD1 (5 bases). The CDR3 consists of 16 residues. The ends were cut back, 6 bases at V and 0 bases at J, with 12 bases in the middle. The CDR3 DNA reads as TGTGCCAGCAGGGCCGGGGCCCACTCCTATAATTCACCCCTCCACTCT. As protein: CASRAGAHSYNSPLHS.

This clonotype showed up many times. J is TRBJ1-5 and V is TRBV5-1, with 12 bases aligning to TRBD1. The V and J ends lost 4 bases and 2 bases, in that order; junction bases with no gene match: 7. This CDR3 comprises 17 residues. Looked up from germline, CDR1 is SGHRS and CDR2 is YFSETQ. For the CDR3, the DNA is TGCGCCAGCAGCCTCGGGACAGGGGGCTCGGGCAATCAGCCCCAGCATTTT. Protein sequence: CASSLGTGGSGNQPQHF.

The chain links TRBV7-3 to TRBJ1-3, with TRBD1 as a possible D gene (6 bases). CDR1 and CDR2 (germline): SGHTA, FQGTGA. The CDR3 spans 17 residues. The V gene lost 3 bases and the J gene lost 0 bases, with 15 bases spanning the gap. CDR3 loop: CASSFQGLATSGNTIYF. The CDR3, as DNA: TGTGCCAGCAGCTTCCAGGGGTTAGCTACCTCTGGAAACACCATATATTTT. Variable domain in full (rest from reference TRBV7-3 and TRBJ1-3): GAGVSQTPSNKVTEKGKYVELRCDPISGHTALYWYRQSLGQGPEFLIYFQGTGAADDSGLPNDRFFAVRPEGSVSTLKIQRTERGDSAVYLCASSFQGLATSGNTIYFGEGSWLTVV.

This clonotype was counted a few times. The chain joins TRBV25-1 to TRBJ1-6, with 7 bases matching TRBD1. Germline CDR1 MGHDK, CDR2 SYGVNS. V lost 3 bases to trimming and J lost 0 bases; unmatched junction nucleotides: 5. CDR3 size: 17 residues. In nucleotides, the CDR3 is TGTGCCAGCAGTGACCCAGGGGGTAGCTCCTATAATTCACCCCTCCACTTT. Its translation is CASSDPGGSSYNSPLHF.

Sample share makes this clonotype medium-sized. The chain is built from TRBV12-3 or TRBV12-4 and TRBJ2-7, with D possibly being TRBD1 (6 bases). V dropped 5 bases and J dropped 3 bases, with 17 bases sitting between them. This CDR3 contains 15 residues. In DNA form, the CDR3 reads TGTGCCAGCAGTGATTCCGGGACAACCTACTACGAGCAGTACTTC. Its protein is CASSDSGTTYYEQYF.

This clonotype was seen ten or more times. The chain has TRBV7-8 and TRBJ2-7; a possible D gene is TRBD2 (6 bases). Trimming removed 4 bases at V and 1 base at J, with 17 bases between. CDR1 is SGHVS, CDR2 FQNEAQ, per germline. There are 16 residues in the CDR3. CDR3 in amino acids: CASSSRGLALSYEQYF. The CDR3 DNA follows: TGTGCCAGCAGCTCTAGGGGACTCGCTTTATCCTACGAGCAGTACTTC. The full variable domain, in which reference TRBV7-8 and TRBJ2-7 provide the parts outside the CDR3, is GAGVSQSPRYKVAKRGQDVALRCDPISGHVSLFWYQQALGQGPEFLTYFQNEAQLDKSGLPSDRFFAERPEGSVSTLKIQRTQQEDSAVYLCASSSRGLALSYEQYFGPGTRLTVT.

In its sample, this clonotype was seen many times. The rearrangement links TRBV6-1 to TRBJ1-1; maybe TRBD1 (6 bases). CDR3 length: 15 residues. Germline V gives CDR1 MNHNS, CDR2 SASEGT. Trimming took off 6 bases at V and 0 bases at J, with 14 bases between the two ends. DNA of the CDR3: TGTGCCAGCAGGGCAGGGGCACCCATGAACACTGAAGCTTTCTTT. Translation gives CASRAGAPMNTEAFF.

This clonotype appeared a single time. The chain employs TRBV3-1 and TRBJ2-2; a weak D match, TRBD1 (6 bases). Germline-derived CDR1 and CDR2 are LGHDT and YNNKEL (reference sequence). This CDR3 has 17 residues. Between the trimmed V and J ends, which lost 1 base and 1 base, there was a span of 13 bases. DNA of the CDR3: TGTGCCAGCAGCCAAGTGGGGGCAGGCGGGAACACCGGGGAGCTGTTTTTT. This gives the protein CASSQVGAGGNTGELFF.

The J gene is TRBJ1-1, the V gene TRBV19; a possible D gene is TRBD1 (5 bases). The CDR3 runs 12 residues. Per germline, CDR1 LNHDA and CDR2 SQIVND (reference sequence). V dropped 3 bases and J dropped 5 bases, with 7 bases sitting between them. The CDR3 here is CASSMGRTEAFF. The CDR3 region has the DNA TGTGCCAGTAGTATGGGGCGGACTGAAGCTTTCTTT.

In this sample, this clonotype turned up many times. This chain uses TRBV20-1 with TRBJ2-7; D not resolved. Germline lookup yields CDR1 DFQATT and CDR2 SNEGSKA (reference sequence). Trimming removed 6 bases at V and 3 bases at J, with 12 bases between. The CDR3 runs 12 residues. The CDR3 DNA follows: TGCAGTGCAGATGACCAACTCTACGAGCAGTACTTC. The encoded protein is CSADDQLYEQYF.

This clonotype came up a few times. The genes are TRBV11-2 and TRBJ2-3; D gene unclear. Trimming took off 7 bases at V and 0 bases at J, with 20 bases between the two ends. CDR3 length: 17 amino acids. Per germline, CDR1 SGHAT and CDR2 FQNNGV. CDR3 nucleotides: TGTGCCAGCACCCGTTTAGGGCCTCTCCTGAGCACAGATACGCAGTATTTT. As protein: CASTRLGPLLSTDTQYF.

This clonotype was counted at least ten times. The chain has TRBV28 and TRBJ2-1; TRBD2 might be the D (7 bases). CDR1 MDHEN and CDR2 SYDVKM come from the germline V gene. The CDR3 sequence is 14 residues long. The V gene lost 6 bases and the J gene lost 3 bases, with 12 bases spanning the gap. The CDR3 coding sequence is TGTGCCAGCAGAAGGGGGGGTCTCTACAATGAGCAGTTCTTC. It specifies CASRRGGLYNEQFF.

The chain carries TRBV12-3 or TRBV12-4 and TRBJ2-7; TRBD2 matches at 10 bases. V trimming: 3 bases; J trimming: 0 bases; junction bases outside the gene matches: 8. CDR3 size: 17 residues. The CDR3 is CASSFRTSGLFSYEQYF. CDR3 coding DNA: TGTGCCAGCAGTTTTCGGACTAGCGGTCTCTTCTCCTACGAGCAGTACTTC.

In its sample, this clonotype was seen a few times. The chain recombines TRBV14 with TRBJ1-3, with D perhaps TRBD1 (5 bases). Per the germline V gene, CDR1 is SGHDN and CDR2 is FVKESK. CDR3 size: 13 residues. V gave up 2 bases and J gave up 6 bases, with 8 bases separating them. The CDR3, as DNA: TGTGCCAGCAGCCAACGAGGGGCAAACACCATATATTTT. Translating it yields CASSQRGANTIYF.

This clonotype was found many times. The J gene is TRBJ1-4, the V gene TRBV27; TRBD1 matches 7 bases. Trimming at V came to 1 base and at J to 0 bases, leaving 14 bases not matched to a gene. There are 20 residues in the CDR3. Germline CDR1 and CDR2: MNHEY and SMNVEV (reference sequence). The CDR3 protein is CASSLYGLRDRGSTNEKLFF. Here the CDR3 DNA reads TGTGCCAGCAGTTTATACGGATTAAGGGACAGAGGTTCAACTAATGAAAAACTGTTTTTT.

This clonotype was picked up many times. The chain carries TRBV12-3 or TRBV12-4 and TRBJ2-2, with 8 bases matching TRBD2. J gave up 6 bases and V 1 base, and 7 bases lay outside the gene matches. CDR3 size: 16 residues. In DNA, the CDR3 is TGTGCCAGCAGTTTAGGTAGCGGGATCCTGTCCGGGGAGCTGTTTTTT. This encodes CASSLGSGILSGELFF.

The chain recombines TRBV7-3 with TRBJ2-3, with D uncertain. CDR3 length: 16 residues. Between the trimmed V and J ends, which lost 6 bases and 4 bases, there was a span of 20 bases. From germline, CDR1 is SGHTA and CDR2 FQGTGA. As DNA, the CDR3 is TGTGCCAGCAGAACTTCCTCCGCGTTCTTGTCAGATACGCAGTATTTT. Encoded protein: CASRTSSAFLSDTQYF.

Only a few counts were recorded for this clonotype. V and J are TRBV7-2 and TRBJ2-5; D could derive from TRBD1 or TRBD2 (5 bases each). This CDR3 has 13 amino acids. The V gene's germline CDR1 is SGHTA and CDR2 FQGNSA. The germline V and J ends were trimmed by 5 bases and 1 base, with 8 bases remaining between them. In nucleotides, the CDR3 is TGTGCCAGCAGCCCAGGGAGCCAAGAGACCCAGTACTTC. This gives the protein CASSPGSQETQYF.

V and J are TRBV7-8 and TRBJ2-2; D remains ambiguous. The CDR3 is made up of 15 amino acids. The germline V gene encodes CDR1 SGHVS and CDR2 FQNEAQ. Trimming removed 2 bases at V and 5 bases at J, with 12 bases between. The DNA of the CDR3 is TGTGCCAGCAGCTTAAGAGCTAAAGTAACCGGGGAGCTGTTTTTT. Its translation is CASSLRAKVTGELFF.

The sample holds many counts of this clonotype. The chain couples TRBV10-3 to TRBJ2-4; D gene ambiguous. V was pared by 0 bases and J by 7 bases, with 7 bases between. Germline V gives CDR1 ENHRY, CDR2 SYGVKD. This CDR3 has 13 residues. CDR3 loop: CAISESGWNIQYF. The CDR3 nucleotides are TGTGCCATCAGTGAGTCGGGTTGGAACATTCAGTACTTC.

In its sample, this clonotype was seen a few times. This sequence joins TRBV5-1 and TRBJ2-7, with D perhaps assigned TRBD1 or TRBD2 (5 bases each). CDR3 length equals 11 residues. Germline V gene data show CDR1 as SGHRS and CDR2 as YFSETQ. The V gene lost 2 bases and the J gene lost 12 bases, with 12 bases spanning the gap. CDR3 nucleotide sequence: TGCGCCAGCAGCTTAGGAAGGGACCGGTACTTC. Translated, it gives CASSLGRDRYF.

Only a few counts were recorded for this clonotype. Germline and junction disagree at one end, which may indicate a read error. V gene TRBV28 combines with J gene TRBJ2-1; D remains unclear. Germline CDR1 is MDHEN and CDR2 is SYDVKM. The CDR3 is made up of 11 amino acids. CDR3 protein: CASSLIGTKLF. In DNA form, the CDR3 reads TGTGCCAGCAGTTTAATAGGAACCAAGCTCTTC.

The chain links TRBV20-1 to TRBJ1-5, with TRBD1 identical over 7 bases. The CDR3 is 14 residues long. Per germline, CDR1 DFQATT and CDR2 SNEGSKA (reference sequence). J gave up 2 bases and V 1 base, and 2 bases lay outside the gene matches. This CDR3 reads CSARGTGGNQPQHF. Written as DNA, the CDR3 is TGCAGTGCTAGAGGCACAGGGGGCAATCAGCCCCAGCATTTT.

This clonotype was observed at least ten times. This chain uses TRBV20-1 with TRBJ2-7; possible D gene TRBD2, 5 bases. Germline lookup yields CDR1 DFQATT and CDR2 SNEGSKA (reference sequence). V lost 3 bases, J lost 4 bases, and 10 bases lay in between. The CDR3 is 12 residues long. CDR3 region: CSASGLSYEQYF. Here the CDR3 DNA reads TGCAGTGCTAGTGGACTTTCTTACGAGCAGTACTTC.

The chain combines TRBV27 with TRBJ1-1; 12 nucleotides match TRBD1. J gave up 11 bases and V 9 bases, and 13 bases lay outside the gene matches. Germline lookup yields CDR1 MNHEY and CDR2 SMNVEV (reference sequence). The CDR3 spans 14 residues. This chain's CDR3 is CASGTGTGGLSAFF. Written as DNA, the CDR3 is TGTGCCAGTGGGACCGGGACAGGGGGCCTGTCGGCTTTCTTT.

In its sample, this clonotype was seen once. At one boundary the junction diverges from the germline segment, which might be a read error. The rearrangement joins TRBV19 to TRBJ2-6, with 10 nucleotides matching TRBD1. There are 16 residues in the CDR3. From germline, CDR1 is LNHDA and CDR2 SQIVND (reference sequence). CDR3 sequence (DNA): TGTGCCAGTAAGGGACAGGGGAGCTCTGGGACCAACGTCCTGACTTTC. Translating gives CASKGQGSSGTNVLTF.

This clonotype appeared many times. The CDR3 DNA reads as TGTGCCAGCAGCCCCGAGGCCCGACAGGGGGCGACGGAAGCTTTCTTT. Translation: CASSPEARQGATEAFF. V and J are TRBV7-3 and TRBJ1-1, with 10 bases lining up with TRBD1. Trimming removed 5 bases from V and 8 bases from J; junction bases left unmatched: 14. Germline-derived CDR1 and CDR2 are SGHTA and FQGTGA. This CDR3 comprises 16 residues.

In its sample, this clonotype was seen many times. CDR3 protein: CASSYDPGSLNTGELFF. Written as DNA, the CDR3 is TGCGCCAGCAGCTACGATCCAGGGAGCCTGAACACCGGGGAGCTGTTTTTT. The rearrangement uses TRBV5-1 and TRBJ2-2, with D perhaps TRBD1 or TRBD2 (5 bases each). The germline CDR1 and CDR2 sequences are SGHRS and YFSETQ. V lost 3 bases, J lost 1 base, and 16 bases lay in between. The CDR3 runs 17 residues.

This clonotype was picked up many times. The chain employs TRBV6-4 and TRBJ2-2; D unclear. The CDR3 is 13 amino acids. Germline loops: CDR1 MRHNA, CDR2 SNTAGT. V lost 4 bases and J 8 bases, leaving 11 bases between the germline ends. CDR3 protein: CASSVEVQGELFF. In nucleotides, the CDR3 is TGTGCCAGCAGTGTCGAAGTTCAAGGGGAGCTGTTTTTT.